The clone carrying this T cell receptor (beta chain) has only one observation. This table comes from immunoSEQ multiplex PCR, and its TCRdb copy is limited to in-frame clones, with some not included. This table has 9,500 to 13,000 clones, roughly 74% appearing once. With 2 bases removed from V and 1 base from J, the gap between germline ends came to 17 bases. Germline V CDR1 and CDR2: SGHVS, FQNEAQ. The CDR3 is made up of 18 amino acids. This entry comes from a study of OX40 agonist ivuxolimab in advanced cancers. The sample in question was CD4+ or CD8+ T cells sorted from blood, obtained in a trial of the OX40 agonist ivuxolimab. This chain links TRBV7-8 with TRBJ2-2; the D is unclear. The sequence was obtained from an adult with an advanced solid tumor such as melanoma, head and neck, liver or kidney cancer. CDR3 in amino acids: CASSLHLVRIGNTGELFF. CDR3 in DNA: TGTGCCAGCAGCTTACATTTGGTACGAATAGGGAACACCGGGGAGCTGTTTTTT.